The 27 T cell receptor beta chains listed next were all sequenced from one sample in a study of T-cell reconstitution after alpha-beta-depleted transplantation in children. Unique molecular identifiers were used in preparing the TCRbeta library. MiXCR, applied by TCRdb to the PCR reads, yields one record per CDR3 protein. In the table there are 450,000 to 500,000 distinct CDR3 sequences, approximately 12% of which are singletons. The sample here was PBMCs from the stem cell graft donor, taken from the stem cell graft. The receptors shown here come from a human donor who donated a stem cell graft to a child with combined immunodeficiency.

The chain joins TRBV25-1 to TRBJ2-2; the match to TRBD1 covers 7 bases. CDR3 length equals 16 residues. With 7 bases clipped from V and 3 bases from J, the junction kept 11 bases outside the gene matches. From germline, CDR1 is MGHDK and CDR2 SYGVNS. The CDR3, as DNA: TGTGCCAGCACCCCGGGGCAGGGGGTGGACACCGGGGAGCTGTTTTTT. It yields the protein CASTPGQGVDTGELFF.

By share, this clonotype ranks as medium-sized (0.01 to 0.1%). This chain links TRBV3-1 with TRBJ1-6; perhaps TRBD1 as D (5 bases). V was clipped by 1 base and J by 5 bases, with 24 bases between them. CDR3 length: 20 residues. CDR1 LGHDT and CDR2 YNNKEL come from the germline V gene (reference sequence). The CDR3 DNA sequence: TGTGCCAGCAGCCAAGGGGTTCCAGGGTCGTCGACCCTCGATAATTCACCCCTCCACTTT. It codes for CASSQGVPGSSTLDNSPLHF.

CDR3 sequence: CASSNNRELDEQFF. The CDR3 DNA follows: TGTGCCAGCAGTAACAACAGGGAGCTCGATGAGCAGTTCTTC. V and J are TRBV6-5 and TRBJ2-1; TRBD1 is a possible D gene (6 bases). Between the trimmed V and J ends, which lost 5 bases and 8 bases, there was a span of 16 bases. Germline CDR1 and CDR2: MNHEY and SVGAGI. This CDR3 has 14 residues.

This chain uses TRBV15 with TRBJ2-6, with D possibly being TRBD1 (6 bases). Germline lookup yields CDR1 LNHNV and CDR2 YYDKDF (reference sequence). Deletions cut 8 bases from V and 0 bases from J, with 17 bases between. This CDR3 has 17 residues. In DNA form, the CDR3 reads TGTGCCACCGGAACAGGACAGTCCTTCTCTGGGGCCAACGTCCTGACTTTC. Its translation: CATGTGQSFSGANVLTF.

The chain is built from TRBV12-3 or TRBV12-4 and TRBJ2-2; D gene unclear. This CDR3 is 15 amino acids long. V lost 3 bases to trimming and J lost 6 bases, with 14 bases between them. The CDR3 spells CASSFDQVRAGELFF. CDR3 DNA sequence: TGTGCCAGCAGTTTTGATCAGGTTCGCGCCGGGGAGCTGTTTTTT.

This clonotype was seen a handful of times. This chain uses TRBV4-2 with TRBJ1-2, with D uncertain. This CDR3 is 14 amino acids long. Germline assignment: CDR1 LGHNA and CDR2 YNFKEQ. V was pared by 4 bases and J by 8 bases, with 17 bases between. The CDR3 nucleotides are TGTGCCAGCAGCCCCGCTTTCCTAGACTGGGGCTACACCTTC. Translation gives CASSPAFLDWGYTF.

In its sample, this clonotype was seen a few times. The genes are TRBV11-1 and TRBJ2-1, with D possibly matching TRBD2 (6 bases). Germline-derived CDR1 and CDR2 are SGHAT and FQDESV (reference sequence). The V end lost 4 bases, the J end lost 4 bases, and 20 bases lay between the germline ends. CDR3 size: 17 residues. CDR3 loop: CASSSGAGTFRYNEQFF. CDR3 bases: TGTGCCAGCAGCTCAGGCGCCGGGACTTTCCGATACAATGAGCAGTTCTTC.

The count of this clonotype is one. An end of the junction differs from the germline gene, which may be a read error. The V call is TRBV2, the J call TRBJ2-5; the match to TRBD2 covers 9 bases. Per germline, CDR1 SNHLY and CDR2 FYNNEI. The CDR3 runs 17 residues. DNA of the CDR3: TGTACCAGCAGCTCCTTCGCCCGTTCTAGCGGGGAAGAGACCCAGTACTTC. This translates into CTSSSFARSSGEETQYF.

The CDR3 sequence: CSAPLPGVYNEQFF. The CDR3 DNA sequence: TGCAGTGCTCCCCTCCCGGGGGTCTACAATGAGCAGTTCTTC. The chain couples TRBV20-1 to TRBJ2-1; tentative D call: TRBD2 (6 bases). Per germline, CDR1 DFQATT and CDR2 SNEGSKA (reference sequence). The ends were cut back, 5 bases at V and 3 bases at J, with 14 bases in the middle. The CDR3 has 14 residues.

The V gene is TRBV12-3 or TRBV12-4, the J gene TRBJ2-4, with a weak D call TRBD2 (6 bases). V lost 2 bases, J lost 0 bases, and 11 bases lay in between. CDR3 size: 16 residues. In DNA form, the CDR3 reads TGTGCCAGCAGTTTATGGGACTCCATAGCCAAAAACATTCAGTACTTC. This translates into CASSLWDSIAKNIQYF.

This clonotype showed up just a few times. The rearrangement uses TRBV4-3 and TRBJ1-6, with 7 bases matching TRBD1. This CDR3 comprises 17 residues. V lost 0 bases, J lost 4 bases, and 6 bases stayed unmatched. Germline CDR1 reads LGHNA; CDR2 reads YSLEER. The CDR3 sequence is CASSQDLAGGYNSPLHF. The CDR3 region has the DNA TGCGCCAGCAGCCAAGACCTGGCAGGGGGTTATAATTCACCCCTCCACTTT.

This clonotype has ten or more counts. The J gene is TRBJ2-1, the V gene TRBV6-2 or TRBV6-3; 7 nucleotides agree with TRBD2. Trimming took 7 bases from V and 9 from J; bases not matched to a gene: 9. Germline loops: CDR1 MNHEY, CDR2 SVGEGT. There are 13 residues in the CDR3. The CDR3 is CASTQTVAGEQFF. The CDR3 coding sequence is TGTGCCAGCACCCAAACAGTAGCGGGTGAGCAGTTCTTC.

V gene TRBV6-2 or TRBV6-3 combines with J gene TRBJ2-1; 9 bases are shared with TRBD2. V lost 2 bases, J lost 2 bases, and 13 bases stayed unmatched. Germline assignment: CDR1 MNHEY and CDR2 SVGEGT. The CDR3 totals 19 residues. The DNA for the CDR3 is TGTGCCAGCAGTTACGGATGGCGGGGGGGCCAAGAGACCTACAATGAGCAGTTCTTC. This encodes CASSYGWRGGQETYNEQFF.

In this sample, this clonotype turned up many times. This chain links TRBV6-2 or TRBV6-3 with TRBJ2-3; D not certain. V lost 3 bases, J lost 5 bases, and 18 bases lay in between. Per germline, CDR1 MNHEY and CDR2 SVGEGT. The CDR3 spans 16 residues. Written as DNA, the CDR3 is TGTGCCAGCAGTTATCGATCCTTTATGGGTTTAGATACGCAGTATTTT. Encoded protein: CASSYRSFMGLDTQYF.

Ten or more counts support this clonotype. CDR3 sequence: CASSRTGGDQPQHF. CDR3 nucleotide sequence: TGCGCCAGCAGCAGGACAGGGGGAGATCAGCCCCAGCATTTT. The chain uses TRBV5-1 and TRBJ1-5; 10 positions agree with TRBD1. The CDR3 runs to 14 residues. The germline V gene has CDR1 SGHRS and CDR2 YFSETQ. The junction had 3 bases not matched to a gene; V was cut back by 4 bases and J by 5 bases.

Ten or more counts support this clonotype. This rearrangement joins TRBV6-2 or TRBV6-3 to TRBJ2-3, with 8 bases that match TRBD1. The CDR3 runs to 17 residues. V trimming: 2 bases; J trimming: 2 bases; junction bases outside the gene matches: 9. Germline V CDR1 and CDR2: MNHEY, SVGEGT. As DNA, the CDR3 is TGTGCCAGCAGTTACCTATTGACAGGGGAGGTCACAGATACGCAGTATTTT. Translated, it gives CASSYLLTGEVTDTQYF.

V is TRBV27 and J is TRBJ2-3; D gene uncertain. Trimming took off 2 bases at V and 1 base at J, with 19 bases between the two ends. This CDR3 contains 18 residues. The germline V gene encodes CDR1 MNHEY and CDR2 SMNVEV (reference sequence). CDR3 loop: CASSLGPSLGSGTDTQYF. DNA of the CDR3: TGTGCCAGCAGTTTAGGCCCCAGTTTAGGATCGGGCACAGATACGCAGTATTTT.

This clonotype was counted only a few times. The J gene is TRBJ2-7, the V gene TRBV29-1, with D perhaps TRBD1 or TRBD2 (5 bases each). The V end was cut by 5 bases, the J end by 6 bases, with 17 bases between. The CDR3 has 13 residues. Per the germline V gene, CDR1 is SQVTM and CDR2 is ANQGSEA. CDR3 residues: CSVRGVLVSEQYF. The CDR3 nucleotides read TGCAGCGTTAGAGGGGTTTTGGTAAGCGAGCAGTACTTC.

The chain combines TRBV4-3 with TRBJ1-2; D possibly corresponds to TRBD1 (5 bases). The V and J ends lost 4 bases and 6 bases respectively, with 18 bases between them. This CDR3 has 15 amino acids. Germline V gene data show CDR1 as LGHNA and CDR2 as YSLEER. DNA for the CDR3: TGCGCCAGCAGCCCAGGGCCGGGGCCTTGGGATGGCTACACCTTC. Translation: CASSPGPGPWDGYTF.

This clonotype came up a few times. The J gene is TRBJ2-3, the V gene TRBV12-3 or TRBV12-4; D not resolved. The germline V and J ends were trimmed by 1 base and 6 bases, with 17 bases remaining between them. The CDR3 is 16 residues long. CDR3 residues: CASSLVVRHTTDTQYF. In DNA, the CDR3 is TGTGCCAGCAGTTTAGTTGTCAGACACACCACGGATACGCAGTATTTT.

The sample holds many counts of this clonotype. The chain is built from TRBV7-9 and TRBJ1-2, with D unresolved. Germline V gives CDR1 SEHNR, CDR2 FQNEAQ (reference sequence). Trimming removed 5 bases at V and 4 bases at J, with 8 bases between. The CDR3 contains 12 residues. The CDR3: CASSREGYGYTF. The CDR3 DNA follows: TGTGCCAGCAGCAGGGAAGGCTATGGCTACACCTTC.

The chain joins TRBV6-2 or TRBV6-3 to TRBJ1-1; D gene ambiguous. V was pared by 4 bases and J by 3 bases, with 12 bases between. There are 14 residues in the CDR3. Germline V gene lookup returns CDR1 MNHEY and CDR2 SVGEGT. Written as DNA, the CDR3 is TGTGCCAGCAGTTTACGCGGGTTTGACACTGAAGCTTTCTTT. It yields the protein CASSLRGFDTEAFF.

CDR3 in amino acids: CASSQDQGMAVTGELFF. CDR3 nucleotides: TGCGCCAGCAGCCAAGACCAGGGAATGGCGGTCACCGGGGAGCTGTTTTTT. The chain couples TRBV4-3 to TRBJ2-2, with D possibly matching TRBD1 (5 bases). Trimming removed 0 bases at V and 4 bases at J, with 15 bases between. This CDR3 region has 17 residues. Per the germline V gene, CDR1 is LGHNA and CDR2 is YSLEER.

In regard to this clonotype: One end of the junction fails to match germline, which may point to a read error. This chain links TRBV30 with TRBJ2-4, with TRBD1 matching over 10 bases. Germline V gene data show CDR1 as GTSNPN and CDR2 as SVGIG (reference sequence). There are 13 residues in the CDR3. CDR3 in amino acids: CAWRGQGENIQYF. CDR3 nucleotides: TGTGCTTGGAGAGGACAGGGGGAAAACATTCAGTACTTC.

V is TRBV7-6 and J is TRBJ1-2; 7 nucleotides line up with TRBD1. The trim removed 1 base at V and 4 bases at J, leaving 3 bases unmatched. Per germline, CDR1 SGHVS and CDR2 FNYEAQ. The CDR3 spans 14 residues. CDR3 sequence: CASSLEGGAYGYTF. Written as DNA, the CDR3 is TGTGCCAGCAGCTTAGAAGGGGGCGCCTATGGCTACACCTTC.

At least ten counts were recorded for this clonotype. The chain links TRBV9 to TRBJ2-3; 10 nucleotides match TRBD2. From germline, CDR1 is SGDLS and CDR2 YYNGEE. The CDR3 totals 16 residues. With V trimmed by 4 bases and J by 3 bases, 8 bases remained unmatched. CDR3 residues: CASSREPGLATDTQYF. CDR3 DNA: TGTGCCAGCAGCCGCGAACCGGGACTAGCGACAGATACGCAGTATTTT.

V and J are TRBV10-3 and TRBJ1-1; maybe TRBD1 (5 bases). In germline, CDR1 is ENHRY, CDR2 SYGVKD. The CDR3 consists of 14 residues. The ends were cut back, 3 bases at V and 3 bases at J, with 11 bases in the middle. The CDR3 spells CAISEDGGDTEAFF. The CDR3, as DNA: TGTGCCATCAGTGAAGACGGGGGGGACACTGAAGCTTTCTTT.